This TCR beta chain was recorded in a study of technical replicates of blood from four donors. Assay used: immunoSEQ multiplex PCR; TCRdb lists only in-frame clones, some missing. This table holds 55,000 to 80,000 clones, roughly 98% found once. The V end lost 5 bases, the J end lost 7 bases, and 12 bases lay between the germline ends. Per germline, CDR1 DFQATT and CDR2 SNEGSKA (reference sequence). The CDR3 has 11 amino acids. Input material: T cells isolated from PBMCs. The TCR was taken from a human donor in good health. This chain connects TRBV20-1 to TRBJ2-7; possible D gene TRBD2, 6 bases. The CDR3 loop reads CSARRAGEQYF. CDR3 bases: TGCAGTGCTCGCAGGGCGGGGGAGCAGTACTTC.